These 23 T cell receptor beta chains originate from one sample sequenced in a study of cytomegalovirus exposure and HLA in healthy donors (dated by TCRdb to about 2017). Library prep was done by the immunoSEQ multiplex PCR assay. For the multiplex PCR, a mixture combining 60 forward primers for TCR Vbeta segments and 13 reverse primers for TCR Jbeta segments was used. Imported from immuneACCESS, the table was reduced by TCRdb to in-frame sequences with V and J called. These copies leave out some clones; in studies compared against another copy, an unresolved V gene accounts for under half, and the cause of the remainder is not known. This sample's table has entries for 150,000 to 200,000 clones. The top ten hold about 2% of the sample. Sequencing was performed on PBMCs. The receptors were gathered from a man aged 25 to 40 in good health and CMV-seronegative.

Worth noting for this clone: The junction departs from germline at one end; a sequencing error may be responsible. This sample also contains other DNA sequences that code for the same CDR3. The V call is TRBV5-1, the J call TRBJ2-7; TRBD2 matches 10 bases. Germline CDR1 is SGHRS and CDR2 is YFSETQ. The CDR3 contains 15 residues. The CDR3 sequence: CASSLASGRSSEQYF. The CDR3, as DNA: TGCGCCAGCAGCTTGGCTAGCGGGAGATCCTCCGAGCAGTACTTC.

This sequence joins TRBV6-4 and TRBJ1-4; TRBD1 matches 9 bases. CDR1 is MRHNA and CDR2 is SNTAGT in the germline V gene. There are 15 residues in the CDR3. The V and J ends lost 5 bases and 7 bases, in that order; junction bases with no gene match: 8. CDR3 nucleotides: TGTGCCAGCAGTACAACCGCGGACAGGGGTGAAAAACTGTTTTTT. Amino acid sequence: CASSTTADRGEKLFF.

V and J are TRBV25-1 and TRBJ1-3, with a tentative D call TRBD1 (5 bases). Trimming stripped 10 bases from V and 0 bases from J, with 13 bases between. The CDR3 sequence is 14 residues long. In germline, CDR1 is MGHDK, CDR2 SYGVNS. The CDR3 DNA reads as TGTGCCACCTCCTCAGGGCTCTCTGGAAACACCATATATTTT. Translation: CATSSGLSGNTIYF. The variable domain in full, completed from reference TRBV25-1 and TRBJ1-3, reads EADIYQTPRYLVIGTGKKITLECSQTMGHDKMYWYQQDPGMELHLIHYSYGVNSTEKGDLSSESTVSRIRTEHFPLTLESARPSHTSQYLCATSSGLSGNTIYFGEGSWLTVV.

The gene calls are TRBV27 and TRBJ2-7, with TRBD1 matching 8 bases. Unmatched junction bases numbered 6, after V lost 5 bases and J lost 0 bases. The CDR3 is made up of 15 amino acids. Germline V gene data show CDR1 as MNHEY and CDR2 as SMNVEV (reference sequence). The CDR3 nucleotides are TGTGCCAGCAGTCGTACAGGGGGGCCCTCCTACGAGCAGTACTTC. It is translated as CASSRTGGPSYEQYF.

The chain is built from TRBV5-4 and TRBJ1-3, with D hard to call. The CDR3 consists of 15 residues. Germline loops: CDR1 SGHNT, CDR2 YYREEE (reference sequence). V was shortened by 6 bases and J by 0 bases, with 13 bases between the two germline ends. The CDR3 loop is CASTLDGSSGNTIYF. The CDR3 nucleotides read TGTGCCAGCACCCTGGACGGGAGCTCTGGAAACACCATATATTTT.

The chain links TRBV2 to TRBJ1-5, with TRBD1 matching 8 bases. The CDR3 length is 15 residues. J gave up 6 bases and V 6 bases, and 10 bases lay outside the gene matches. CDR1 is SNHLY, CDR2 FYNNEI, per germline. The CDR3 bases are TGTGCCAGCAGCTCCCCCCCAGGGGGCATTCAGCCCCAGCATTTT. Translated, it gives CASSSPPGGIQPQHF.

The chain uses TRBV14 and TRBJ2-1, with D tentatively TRBD2 (5 bases). CDR1 is SGHDN and CDR2 is FVKESK in the germline V gene. The CDR3 is made up of 15 amino acids. The V gene lost 0 bases and the J gene lost 4 bases, with 10 bases spanning the gap. CDR3: CASSQDLAYYNEQFF. The CDR3 region has the DNA TGTGCCAGCAGCCAAGATCTAGCTTATTACAATGAGCAGTTCTTC.

The J gene is TRBJ2-6, the V gene TRBV28, with TRBD2 as a possible D gene (5 bases). The CDR3 totals 17 residues. From germline, CDR1 is MDHEN and CDR2 SYDVKM. Trimming removed 6 bases from V and 0 bases from J, with 15 bases in between. CDR3 DNA sequence: TGTGCCAGCAGGCCTCCCCGGGGTTACTCTGGGGCCAACGTCCTGACTTTC. Translation: CASRPPRGYSGANVLTF.

The rearrangement uses TRBV19 and TRBJ1-1, with D unclear. Trimming took off 7 bases at V and 2 bases at J, with 14 bases between the two ends. This CDR3 region has 14 residues. Germline V lookup: CDR1 LNHDA, CDR2 SQIVND (reference sequence). The DNA of the CDR3 is TGTGCCAGTACCGAAATCCAGGATAACACTGAAGCTTTCTTT. It translates to CASTEIQDNTEAFF.

The rearrangement uses TRBV25-1 and TRBJ1-1, with TRBD1 identical over 9 bases. From germline, CDR1 is MGHDK and CDR2 SYGVNS. V lost 7 bases to trimming and J lost 11 bases; unmatched junction nucleotides: 11. The CDR3 loop spans 13 amino acids. CDR3 in DNA: TGTGCCAGCACCTCAACCGGGACAGGGATGGCTTTCTTT. Amino acid sequence: CASTSTGTGMAFF.

The V call is TRBV7-2, the J call TRBJ1-5; TRBD1 matches at 9 bases. Looked up from germline, CDR1 is SGHTA and CDR2 is FQGNSA. This CDR3 has 14 amino acids. J lost 7 bases, V lost 3 bases, and 4 bases had no gene match. The CDR3: CASSFFDRGQPQHF. The DNA for the CDR3 is TGTGCCAGCAGCTTCTTTGACAGGGGGCAGCCCCAGCATTTT.

The chain has TRBV19 and TRBJ2-5, with a tentative D call TRBD2 (6 bases). The CDR3 spans 14 residues. Germline values: CDR1 LNHDA, CDR2 SQIVND (reference sequence). Trimming removed 1 base from V and 4 bases from J, with 10 bases in between. The DNA of the CDR3 is TGTGCCAGTAGTATAGGAGCGGGCCGAGAGACCCAGTACTTC. This codes for CASSIGAGRETQYF.

V and J are TRBV19 and TRBJ2-6, with 7 bases matching TRBD1. The CDR3 sequence is 13 residues long. The J segment lost 2 bases and the V segment lost 8 bases, leaving 0 bases of the junction unmatched. CDR1 LNHDA and CDR2 SQIVND come from the germline V gene (reference sequence). CDR3: CASDRAGANVLTF. The CDR3 DNA reads as TGTGCCAGTGACAGGGCTGGGGCCAACGTCCTGACTTTC.

The CDR3 bases are TGTGCCAGCAGTGAAGTGGGCCGTAACTATGGCTACACCTTC. Translating it yields CASSEVGRNYGYTF. This sequence joins TRBV2 and TRBJ1-2; D is uncertain. Germline values: CDR1 SNHLY, CDR2 FYNNEI. Trimming removed 1 base from V and 1 base from J, with 7 bases in between. This CDR3 has 14 residues.

About this clone itself: This sample includes further DNA sequences coding for the same CDR3. The chain couples TRBV5-1 to TRBJ1-1, with D possibly matching TRBD1 (6 bases). The CDR3 is 15 residues long. CDR1 and CDR2 (germline): SGHRS, YFSETQ. V lost 4 bases to trimming and J lost 1 base, with 14 bases between them. The CDR3 bases are TGCGCCAGCAGCCTGACGTCAGGGGCGAACACTGAAGCTTTCTTT. It specifies CASSLTSGANTEAFF.

The chain has TRBV7-2 and TRBJ1-2; TRBD1 matches 12 bases. Per the germline V gene, CDR1 is SGHTA and CDR2 is FQGNSA. With V trimmed by 1 base and J by 4 bases, 7 bases remained unmatched. This CDR3 has 17 residues. The DNA for the CDR3 is TGTGCCAGCAGCTTAGGGGGACAGGGGGCGCGTACCTATGGCTACACCTTC. This encodes CASSLGGQGARTYGYTF.

V gene TRBV9 combines with J gene TRBJ2-7; D possibly corresponds to TRBD2 (6 bases). Germline V gives CDR1 SGDLS, CDR2 YYNGEE. Deletions cut 3 bases from V and 5 bases from J, with 9 bases between. CDR3 length: 12 residues. DNA for the CDR3: TGTGCCAGCAGCGCTCGACTAGACGAGCAGTACTTC. This gives the protein CASSARLDEQYF. The variable domain in full, completed from reference TRBV9 and TRBJ2-7, reads DSGVTQTPKHLITATGQRVTLRCSPRSGDLSVYWYQQSLDQGLQFLIQYYNGEERAKGNILERFSAQQFPDLHSELNLSSLELGDSALYFCASSARLDEQYFGPGTRLTVT.

V gene TRBV7-8 combines with J gene TRBJ1-2; maybe TRBD1 (6 bases). V lost 5 bases, J lost 1 base, and 11 bases lay in between. The germline gives CDR1 SGHVS, CDR2 FQNEAQ. CDR3 size: 14 residues. The CDR3 DNA sequence: TGTGCCAGCAGCACACAGGGTAATAACTATGGCTACACCTTC. Protein product: CASSTQGNNYGYTF.

The chain recombines TRBV9 with TRBJ1-5; D unresolved. Germline-derived CDR1 and CDR2 are SGDLS and YYNGEE. CDR3 length: 15 residues. The V and J ends lost 3 bases and 4 bases respectively, with 14 bases between them. The CDR3 spells CASSASTSVNQPQHF. CDR3 DNA sequence: TGTGCCAGCAGCGCCTCGACAAGTGTAAATCAGCCCCAGCATTTT.

The V gene is TRBV6-4, the J gene TRBJ1-1; 8 positions agree with TRBD1. Germline CDR1 and CDR2: MRHNA and SNTAGT. J gave up 0 bases and V 6 bases, and 3 bases lay outside the gene matches. The CDR3 is 14 residues long. CDR3 sequence (DNA): TGTGCCAGCAGCCAGGGGGCCATGAACACTGAAGCTTTCTTT. Protein product: CASSQGAMNTEAFF.

The chain couples TRBV5-4 to TRBJ2-1, with D possibly TRBD1 on 5 matching bases. CDR3 length equals 13 residues. The V gene's germline CDR1 is SGHNT and CDR2 YYREEE (reference sequence). V lost 3 bases and J lost 7, with 11 bases in between. The CDR3 sequence: CASSWTSGNEQFF. The CDR3 DNA follows: TGTGCCAGCAGCTGGACCTCAGGGAATGAGCAGTTCTTC.

The chain employs TRBV30 and TRBJ2-7; D ambiguous. CDR1 is GTSNPN, CDR2 SVGIG, per germline (reference sequence). The CDR3 runs 13 residues. V lost 0 bases and J 2 bases, leaving 8 bases between the germline ends. This chain's CDR3 is CAWSVGVAYEQYF. The CDR3 DNA follows: TGTGCCTGGAGTGTAGGAGTAGCCTACGAGCAGTACTTC.

This chain uses TRBV27 with TRBJ2-1, with 8 bases lining up with TRBD2. Germline V gives CDR1 MNHEY, CDR2 SMNVEV (reference sequence). J gave up 8 bases and V 6 bases, and 15 bases lay outside the gene matches. This CDR3 has 16 residues. This chain's CDR3 is CASSPHGSGNKDEQFF. The CDR3 DNA follows: TGTGCCAGCAGCCCCCACGGTAGCGGGAATAAGGATGAGCAGTTCTTC.